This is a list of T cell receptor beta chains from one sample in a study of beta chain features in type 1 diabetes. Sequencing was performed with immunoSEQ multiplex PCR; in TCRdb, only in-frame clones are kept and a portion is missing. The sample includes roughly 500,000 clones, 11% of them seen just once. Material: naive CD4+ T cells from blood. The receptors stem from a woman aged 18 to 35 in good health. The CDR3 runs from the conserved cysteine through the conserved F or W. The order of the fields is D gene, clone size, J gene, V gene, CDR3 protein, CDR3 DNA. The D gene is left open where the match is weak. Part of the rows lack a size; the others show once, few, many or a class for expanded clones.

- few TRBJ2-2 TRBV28 CASSHPRLVPGELFF TGTGCCAGCAGTCACCCTCGACTAGTTCCCGGGGAGCTGTTTTTT
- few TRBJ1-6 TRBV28 CASRPGGRNSPLHF TGTGCCAGCAGGCCGGGAGGCCGTAATTCACCCCTCCACTTT
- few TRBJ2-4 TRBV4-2 CASSPRAAAKNIQYF TGTGCCAGCAGCCCGCGAGCCGCAGCCAAAAACATTCAGTACTTC
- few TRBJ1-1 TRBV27 CASTREGDTEAFF TGTGCCAGCACCAGGGAGGGAGACACTGAAGCTTTCTTT
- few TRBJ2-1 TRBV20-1 CSARAGTRLFF TGCAGTGCTAGGGCCGGGACTCGTCTGTTCTTC
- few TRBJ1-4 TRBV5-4 CASSLGTVEKLFF TGTGCCAGCAGCTTGGGGACAGTCGAAAAACTGTTTTTT
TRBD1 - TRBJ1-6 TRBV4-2 CASSLTGDNSPLHF TGTGCCAGCAGCCTGACAGGGGATAATTCACCCCTCCACTTT
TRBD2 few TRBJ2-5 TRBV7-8 CASSLAGGFQETQYF TGTGCCAGCAGCCTCGCGGGAGGGTTTCAGGAGACCCAGTACTTC
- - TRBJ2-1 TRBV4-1 CASSQYFPSYNEQFF TGCGCCAGCAGCCAATACTTTCCCTCCTACAATGAGCAGTTCTTC
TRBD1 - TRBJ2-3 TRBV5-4 CASSFAPQGVQTDTQYF TGTGCCAGCAGCTTTGCCCCGCAGGGGGTACAGACAGATACGCAGTATTTT
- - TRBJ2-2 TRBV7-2 CASSLEGPGELFF TGTGCCAGCAGCTTAGAGGGCCCCGGGGAGCTGTTTTTT
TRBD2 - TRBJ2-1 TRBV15 CATSPSLGLAEYNEQFF TGTGCCACCAGCCCGAGTCTGGGACTAGCGGAATACAATGAGCAGTTCTTC
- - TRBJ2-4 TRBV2 CASSEVAAKNIQYF TGTGCCAGCAGTGAAGTAGCGGCCAAAAACATTCAGTACTTC
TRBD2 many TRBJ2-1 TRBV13 CASTLAGGPDEQFF TGTGCCAGTACCCTAGCGGGGGGGCCCGATGAGCAGTTCTTC
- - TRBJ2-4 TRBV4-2 CASSLTRGAEGIQYF TGTGCCAGCAGCCTCACAAGAGGGGCTGAGGGCATTCAGTACTTC
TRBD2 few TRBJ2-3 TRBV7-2 CASSLEASGPGSTDTQYF TGTGCCAGCAGCTTAGAGGCTAGCGGACCAGGTAGCACAGATACGCAGTATTTT
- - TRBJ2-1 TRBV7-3 CASLDLSSYNEQFF TGTGCCAGCTTGGACCTTAGCTCCTACAATGAGCAGTTCTTC